This record concerns one T cell receptor beta chain sequence. The antigen is undetermined. This record comes from a study of cytomegalovirus exposure and HLA in healthy donors. Whole-study results and caveats: Productive rates of about 87% or about 30% were seen for most TCR beta V segments in an earlier analysis.

The germline gives CDR1 SGHTA, CDR2 FQGNSA. The CDR3 loop spans 15 amino acids. V was shortened by 4 bases and J by 1 base, with 13 bases between the two germline ends. The primer mix had 60 Vbeta and 13 Jbeta primers. Repertoires were generated with immunoSEQ multiplex PCR, while TCRdb's copy carries only in-frame clones and drops some. The sample includes roughly 130,000 clones, roughly 78% seen only once; the top ten take 1%. Sequenced material: PBMCs. This chain connects TRBV7-2 to TRBJ1-1; tentatively, D is TRBD1 (5 bases). The sequence came from a man aged 40-49 years in good health and CMV-seronegative. The CDR3 sequence: CASSSRPDRNTEAFF. The DNA of the CDR3 is TGTGCCAGCAGCTCACGACCCGACAGGAACACTGAAGCTTTCTTT.